This TCR beta chain was identified in a study of OX40 agonist ivuxolimab in advanced cancers. Turning to the study itself: Ivuxolimab was delivered to patients intravenously every 2 weeks at doses spanning 0.01 to 10 mg/kg. In three patients, partial responses were observed, one with hepatocellular carcinoma and two with cutaneous melanoma. Hepatocellular carcinoma, melanoma, renal cell or head and neck cancer occurred in dose-escalation patients.

Clones were read by immunoSEQ multiplex PCR, and TCRdb kept only the in-frame ones, dropping some. In the table there are 30,000 or so clones, roughly 84% of which are singletons. Anyone with autoimmune disease history or systemic immunosuppression was excluded. Germline V lookup: CDR1 MDHEN, CDR2 SYDVKM. Trimming left V 3 bases short and J 4 bases short, with 9 bases between. The CDR3 consists of 13 residues. J is TRBJ1-1 and V is TRBV28; tentative D call: TRBD1 (5 bases). Specimen: CD4+ or CD8+ T cells sorted from blood, collected in a trial of the OX40 agonist ivuxolimab. This sequence originates from an adult with an advanced solid tumor such as melanoma, head and neck, liver or kidney cancer. In nucleotides, the CDR3 is TGTGCCAGCAGTTTCGGGGGTGGCACTGAAGCTTTCTTT. Encoded protein: CASSFGGGTEAFF. The full variable domain, in which reference TRBV28 and TRBJ1-1 provide the parts outside the CDR3, is DVKVTQSSRYLVKRTGEKVFLECVQDMDHENMFWYRQDPGLGLRLIYFSYDVKMKEKGDIPEGYSVSREKKERFSLILESASTNQTSMYLCASSFGGGTEAFFGQGTRLTVV.